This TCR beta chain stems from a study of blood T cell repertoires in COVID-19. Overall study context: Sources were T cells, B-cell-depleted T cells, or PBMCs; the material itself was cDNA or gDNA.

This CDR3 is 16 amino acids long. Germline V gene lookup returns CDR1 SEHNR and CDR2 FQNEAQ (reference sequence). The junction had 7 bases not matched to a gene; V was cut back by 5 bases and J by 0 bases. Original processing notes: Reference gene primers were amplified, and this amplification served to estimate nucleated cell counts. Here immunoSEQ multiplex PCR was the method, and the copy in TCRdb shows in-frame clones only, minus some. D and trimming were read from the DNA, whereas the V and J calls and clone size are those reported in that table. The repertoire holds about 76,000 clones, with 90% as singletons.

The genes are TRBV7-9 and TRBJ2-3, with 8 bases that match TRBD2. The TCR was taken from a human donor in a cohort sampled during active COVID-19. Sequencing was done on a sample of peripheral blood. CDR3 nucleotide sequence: TGTGCCAGCAGCCCCCCGGGGGGGAAAAGCACAGATACGCAGTATTTT. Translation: CASSPPGGKSTDTQYF.